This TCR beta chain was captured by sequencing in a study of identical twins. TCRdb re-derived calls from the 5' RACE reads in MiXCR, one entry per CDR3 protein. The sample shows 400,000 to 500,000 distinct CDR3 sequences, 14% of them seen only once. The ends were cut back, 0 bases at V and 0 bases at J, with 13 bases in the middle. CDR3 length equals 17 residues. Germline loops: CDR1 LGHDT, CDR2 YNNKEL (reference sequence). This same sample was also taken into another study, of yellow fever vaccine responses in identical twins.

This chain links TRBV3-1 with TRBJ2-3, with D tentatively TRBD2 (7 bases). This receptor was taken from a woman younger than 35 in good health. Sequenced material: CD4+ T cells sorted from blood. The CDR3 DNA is TGTGCCAGCAGCCAAGACAGGGCGGGGGCTAGCACAGATACGCAGTATTTT. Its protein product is CASSQDRAGASTDTQYF.